This entry features one T cell receptor beta chain sequence. Its target is unknown. This specimen comes from a study of T-cell memory formation after mild COVID-19. Study summary: In these data, TCR clusters were largely donor specific. Study-wide results and limits: The finding that pre-infection memory included some responding clones suggested that cross-reactive memory joined. Contracting CD8+ clones were enriched in EMRA, CD4+ mainly in CM and EM. Later expanders leaned CD4+, whereas day 15 to 85 contracting clones were balanced CD4/CD8.

The CDR3 consists of 16 residues. Germline CDR1 reads MNHEY; CDR2 reads SVGEGT. V was pared by 0 bases and J by 7 bases, with 16 bases between. TCRdb used MiXCR to reprocess the 5' RACE reads, holding one entry per CDR3 protein. In the table there are approximately 500,000 distinct CDR3 sequences, about 23% of which are singletons. The sequence was obtained from an adult woman who had mild COVID-19 (a few samples of this study predate the infection). Cell type and time point are not known. This chain links TRBV6-2 or TRBV6-3 with TRBJ1-5, with D perhaps matching TRBD1 (6 bases). The sample taken for sequencing was PBMCs or a T cell subset sorted from them (not recorded which). The DNA for the CDR3 is TGTGCCAGCAGTTACTCCCTGGGGGGGGCTGAACAGCCCCAGCATTTT. This sequence encodes CASSYSLGGAEQPQHF.